The 21 T cell receptor beta chains given below trace back to one sample, sequenced in a study of cytomegalovirus exposure and HLA in healthy donors. The PCR contained 60 Vbeta and 13 Jbeta primers. Method: immunoSEQ multiplex PCR; TCRdb's copy keeps in-frame clones and lacks some. The table has over 30,000 clones, roughly 88% seen once. Material: PBMCs. All receptors derive from a woman under 30 in good health and CMV-seronegative.

This chain uses TRBV7-2 with TRBJ2-5; 14 bases are shared with TRBD2. The J call is doubtful: the DNA matches TRBJ2-7 better. In germline, CDR1 is SGHTA, CDR2 FQGNSA. This CDR3 contains 15 residues. In DNA form, the CDR3 reads TGTGCCAGCAGCAAGACTAGCGGGGGGGGCGACGAGCAGTACTTC. Translation: CASSKTSGGGDEQYF.

V usage is TRBV5-1 and J usage is TRBJ1-5; D perhaps matches TRBD1 (5 bases). Germline CDR1 reads SGHRS; CDR2 reads YFSETQ. The CDR3 runs to 14 residues. Trimming took 0 bases from V and 7 from J, leaving 11 bases between them. The CDR3 loop reads CASSLEQGRQPQHF. Written as DNA, the CDR3 is TGCGCCAGCAGCTTGGAGCAGGGTCGGCAGCCCCAGCATTTT. The variable domain in full, with the rest retrieved from reference TRBV5-1 and TRBJ1-5, is KAGVTQTPRYLIKTRGQQVTLSCSPISGHRSVSWYQQTPGQGLQFLFEYFSETQRNKGNFPGRFSGRQFSNSRSEMNVSTLELGDSALYLCASSLEQGRQPQHFGDGTRLSIL.

The chain has TRBV4-3 and TRBJ1-3; D might be TRBD1 (5 bases). This CDR3 contains 16 residues. From germline, CDR1 is LGHNA and CDR2 YSLEER. V lost 4 bases and J lost 2, with 15 bases in between. The CDR3 coding sequence is TGCGCCAGCAGCCTGGAGGGGACGGGGGCTGGAAACACCATATATTTT. Protein: CASSLEGTGAGNTIYF.

CDR3 coding DNA: TGTGCCAGCAGCTCACAGGGGGGTAGTGACATTCAGTACTTC. Translating it yields CASSSQGGSDIQYF. The rearrangement links TRBV11-3 to TRBJ2-4, with 8 bases aligning to TRBD1. This CDR3 is 14 amino acids long. Germline V gene data show CDR1 as SGHNT and CDR2 as YENEEA. After removal of 4 bases from V and 8 bases from J, the junction contained 7 bases not matched to a gene. The whole variable domain, remainder taken from reference TRBV11-3 and TRBJ2-4, is EAGVVQSPRYKIIEKKQPVAFWCNPISGHNTLYWYLQNLGQGPELLIRYENEEAVDDSQLPKDRFSAERLKGVDSTLKIQPAELGDSAVYLCASSSQGGSDIQYFGAGTRLSVL.

CDR3 DNA sequence: TGTGCCAGCAGCGACAGGGGGTATACAGATACGCAGTATTTT. Amino acid sequence: CASSDRGYTDTQYF. The chain combines TRBV9 with TRBJ2-3; TRBD1 aligns across 8 bases. Germline V gives CDR1 SGDLS, CDR2 YYNGEE. Trimming at V came to 3 bases and at J to 3 bases, leaving 3 bases not matched to a gene. This CDR3 region has 14 residues.

V and J are TRBV4-2 and TRBJ2-2; TRBD1 might be the D (7 bases). Germline CDR1 reads LGHNA; CDR2 reads YNFKEQ. There are 16 residues in the CDR3. Deletions cut 3 bases from V and 5 bases from J, with 16 bases between. The CDR3 loop is CASSHADRAGTGELFF. The CDR3 bases are TGTGCCAGCAGCCATGCAGACAGGGCGGGGACCGGGGAGCTGTTTTTT.

The gene calls are TRBV5-1 and TRBJ2-1, with TRBD2 matching 9 bases. CDR3 size: 16 residues. V dropped 2 bases and J dropped 6; count of bases not matched to a gene: 9. CDR1 is SGHRS, CDR2 YFSETQ, per germline. CDR3 protein: CASSLNSGSPFNEQFF. DNA for the CDR3: TGCGCCAGCAGCTTAAATAGCGGGAGCCCCTTCAATGAGCAGTTCTTC. Using reference TRBV5-1 and TRBJ2-1 for the parts outside the CDR3, the full variable domain is KAGVTQTPRYLIKTRGQQVTLSCSPISGHRSVSWYQQTPGQGLQFLFEYFSETQRNKGNFPGRFSGRQFSNSRSEMNVSTLELGDSALYLCASSLNSGSPFNEQFFGPGTRLTVL.

V and J are TRBV7-8 and TRBJ2-7, with D tentatively TRBD1 (6 bases). CDR1 and CDR2 from the germline V gene are SGHVS and FQNEAQ. V gave up 2 bases and J gave up 6 bases, with 17 bases separating them. The CDR3 totals 15 residues. This chain's CDR3 is CASSLMAGQSGEQYF. The DNA of the CDR3 is TGTGCCAGCAGCTTAATGGCAGGACAGTCAGGCGAGCAGTACTTC.

This clone has just a few counts. The chain combines TRBV4-3 with TRBJ1-4; 9 positions match TRBD1. V trimming: 2 bases; J trimming: 4 bases; junction bases outside the gene matches: 2. The CDR3 runs 15 residues. In germline, CDR1 is LGHNA, CDR2 YSLEER. For the CDR3, the DNA is TGCGCCAGCAGCCAATTGACAGGGGGTAATGAAAAACTGTTTTTT. Its protein product is CASSQLTGGNEKLFF.

This rearrangement joins TRBV6-1 to TRBJ1-2; D possibly corresponds to TRBD1 (5 bases). V was trimmed by 2 bases and J by 8 bases, leaving 12 bases between them. The CDR3 runs 13 residues. Germline loops: CDR1 MNHNS, CDR2 SASEGT. DNA for the CDR3: TGTGCCAGCAGTGAAAACCCAGGGAAAGGCTACACCTTC. This gives the protein CASSENPGKGYTF.

The chain recombines TRBV6-4 with TRBJ1-5; possibly TRBD1 for D (6 bases). There are 13 residues in the CDR3. Germline lookup yields CDR1 MRHNA and CDR2 SNTAGT. The V end was cut by 6 bases, the J end by 4 bases, with 10 bases between. The CDR3 is CASSAGTNQPQHF. The CDR3 region has the DNA TGTGCCAGCAGCGCCGGGACAAATCAGCCCCAGCATTTT.

The chain employs TRBV18 and TRBJ2-1; perhaps TRBD2 as D (5 bases). This CDR3 is 15 amino acids long. The V and J ends lost 3 bases and 6 bases respectively, with 15 bases between them. Germline V lookup: CDR1 KGHSH, CDR2 LQKENI. This chain's CDR3 is CASSPRTLGLNEQFF. DNA for the CDR3: TGTGCCAGCTCACCGAGGACTCTCGGCCTCAATGAGCAGTTCTTC.

This chain links TRBV19 with TRBJ2-2, with 7 bases identical to TRBD2. The CDR3 runs 15 residues. The germline V gene has CDR1 LNHDA and CDR2 SQIVND (reference sequence). Trimming at V came to 2 bases and at J to 0 bases, leaving 0 bases not matched to a gene. The CDR3, as DNA: TGTGCCAGTAGTATACTAGCGGCGAACACCGGGGAGCTGTTTTTT. Its protein is CASSILAANTGELFF.

This clone was observed a handful of times. V and J are TRBV6-4 and TRBJ2-1, with TRBD2 matching over 14 bases. Losses at the gene ends were 5 bases for V and 8 bases for J; bases not matched to a gene: 8. The CDR3 runs 16 residues. Germline V gives CDR1 MRHNA, CDR2 SNTAGT. CDR3 in DNA: TGTGCCAGCAGTCCGGGACTAGCGGGAGATAGCGATGAGCAGTTCTTC. This encodes CASSPGLAGDSDEQFF.

This clone was detected only once. V gene TRBV7-9 combines with J gene TRBJ2-3; D perhaps matches TRBD1 (5 bases). Trimming removed 0 bases at V and 4 bases at J, with 8 bases between. Germline CDR1 reads SEHNR; CDR2 reads FQNEAQ (reference sequence). The CDR3 is made up of 14 amino acids. Here the CDR3 reads CASSLAGRPDTQYF. DNA of the CDR3: TGTGCCAGCAGCTTAGCGGGGCGTCCAGATACGCAGTATTTT.

The chain combines TRBV4-3 with TRBJ2-7; D may be TRBD2 (5 bases). Germline V gene sequence: CDR1 LGHNA, CDR2 YSLEER. V lost 0 bases to trimming and J lost 2 bases, with 17 bases between them. CDR3 length: 17 residues. The CDR3 loop reads CASSQDPPQRGTYEQYF. The CDR3 DNA reads as TGCGCCAGCAGCCAAGACCCACCGCAAAGAGGGACCTACGAGCAGTACTTC.

The chain combines TRBV9 with TRBJ2-1; 10 nucleotides line up with TRBD1. Per germline, CDR1 SGDLS and CDR2 YYNGEE. V shed 2 bases, J shed 7 bases, and the junction held 9 bases outside the gene matches. This CDR3 spans 16 amino acids. In DNA form, the CDR3 reads TGTGCCAGCAGCGTTTCTGGGACAGGGGTGGTAAATGAGCAGTTCTTC. This sequence encodes CASSVSGTGVVNEQFF. Combining the CDR3 with reference TRBV9 and TRBJ2-1 gives the whole variable domain DSGVTQTPKHLITATGQRVTLRCSPRSGDLSVYWYQQSLDQGLQFLIQYYNGEERAKGNILERFSAQQFPDLHSELNLSSLELGDSALYFCASSVSGTGVVNEQFFGPGTRLTVL.

This clone was seen more than once but under ten times. The chain carries TRBV18 and TRBJ2-5; 8 bases are a match to TRBD1. The CDR3 covers 19 residues. The V gene end was trimmed by 4 bases and the J gene end by 7 bases; junction bases not matched to a gene: 23. Germline lookup yields CDR1 KGHSH and CDR2 LQKENI. In DNA form, the CDR3 reads TGTGCCAGCTCACAGGCTGAAGCCCGCGCCAGGGGGCGCTTGGGGACCCAGTACTTC. Translating gives CASSQAEARARGRLGTQYF.

The V gene is TRBV7-9, the J gene TRBJ1-5, with D uncertain. Germline V gives CDR1 SEHNR, CDR2 FQNEAQ (reference sequence). This CDR3 region has 15 residues. Between the trimmed V and J ends, which lost 1 base and 7 bases, there was a span of 14 bases. The CDR3 nucleotides read TGTGCCAGCAGCTTAGTGGGCGGGTCTACACAGCCCCAGCATTTT. This gives the protein CASSLVGGSTQPQHF.

The V gene is TRBV6-4, the J gene TRBJ1-1, with a tentative D call TRBD1 (5 bases). CDR1 is MRHNA and CDR2 is SNTAGT in the germline V gene. Trimming left V 2 bases short and J 4 bases short, with 11 bases between. This CDR3 is 14 amino acids long. The CDR3 is CASSDGEGSTEAFF. The CDR3 DNA is TGTGCCAGCAGTGACGGGGAGGGGAGCACTGAAGCTTTCTTT.

The chain uses TRBV7-2 and TRBJ2-7; unclear D gene. Trimming pared 5 bases from V and 6 bases from J, leaving 14 bases between. This CDR3 is 13 amino acids long. Looked up from germline, CDR1 is SGHTA and CDR2 is FQGNSA. This chain's CDR3 is CASSPNQRGEQYF. The CDR3 DNA reads as TGTGCCAGCAGCCCTAATCAGCGCGGCGAGCAGTACTTC.